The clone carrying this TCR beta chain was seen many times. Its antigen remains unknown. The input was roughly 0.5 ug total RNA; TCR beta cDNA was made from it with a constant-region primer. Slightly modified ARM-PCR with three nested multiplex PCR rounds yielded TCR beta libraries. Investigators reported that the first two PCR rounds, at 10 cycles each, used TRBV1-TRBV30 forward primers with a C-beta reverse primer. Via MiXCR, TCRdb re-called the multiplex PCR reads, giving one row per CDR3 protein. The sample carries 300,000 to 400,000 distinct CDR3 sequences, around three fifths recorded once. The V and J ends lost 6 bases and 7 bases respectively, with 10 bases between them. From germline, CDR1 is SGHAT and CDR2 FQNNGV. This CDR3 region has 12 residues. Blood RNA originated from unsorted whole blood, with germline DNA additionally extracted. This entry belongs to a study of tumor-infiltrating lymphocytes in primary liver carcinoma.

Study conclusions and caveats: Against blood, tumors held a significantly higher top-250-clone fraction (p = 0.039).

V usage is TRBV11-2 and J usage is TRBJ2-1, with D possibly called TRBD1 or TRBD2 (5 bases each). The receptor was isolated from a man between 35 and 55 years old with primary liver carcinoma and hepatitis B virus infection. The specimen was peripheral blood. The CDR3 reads CASSWDQNEQFF. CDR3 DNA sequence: TGTGCCAGCAGTTGGGACCAAAATGAGCAGTTCTTC. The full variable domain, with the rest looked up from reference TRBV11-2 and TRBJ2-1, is EAGVAQSPRYKIIEKRQSVAFWCNPISGHATLYWYQQILGQGPKLLIQFQNNGVVDDSQLPKDRFSAERLKGVDSTLKIQPAKLEDSAVYLCASSWDQNEQFFGPGTRLTVL.